These T cell receptor beta chains were read from a single sample in a study of monozygotic twins with inflammatory bowel disease. TCRdb reprocessed the 5' RACE reads and keeps a single row for each CDR3 protein, giving no DNA. The ten most abundant clones cover over 5.5% of a sample with more than 300,000 distinct CDR3 sequences. Sequenced material: blood. The receptors come from a human donor with ulcerative colitis or Crohn's disease, or a healthy co-twin of an affected twin (not recorded which). The CDR3 runs from the conserved cysteine through the conserved F or W.

J gene: TRBJ2-1
V gene: TRBV7-2
CDR3 protein: CASSLAPLAGGSNEQFF

J gene: TRBJ2-4
V gene: TRBV30
CDR3 protein: CAWSKDQNIQYF

J gene: TRBJ2-1
V gene: TRBV11-2
CDR3 protein: CASRAGTSGLEEQFF

J gene: TRBJ1-1
V gene: TRBV27
CDR3 protein: CASSFLGGVSTEAFF

J gene: TRBJ1-5
V gene: TRBV30
CDR3 protein: CAWSVNLRQPQHF

J gene: TRBJ2-5
V gene: TRBV5-1
CDR3 protein: CASSLGPWREGKETQYF

J gene: TRBJ2-5
V gene: TRBV30
CDR3 protein: CAWIQNGNRRETQYF

J gene: TRBJ2-6
V gene: TRBV4-3
CDR3 protein: CASSQSSGANVLTF

J gene: TRBJ2-5
V gene: TRBV12-3/TRBV12-4
CDR3 protein: CASSLGGVGTQYF

J gene: TRBJ2-1
V gene: TRBV7-2
CDR3 protein: CASSLMVAGGQANEQFF

J gene: TRBJ1-5
V gene: TRBV28
CDR3 protein: CASSLSGAGNQPQHF

J gene: TRBJ2-1
V gene: TRBV27
CDR3 protein: CASRYQGIGSYNEQFF

J gene: TRBJ1-1
V gene: TRBV7-2
CDR3 protein: CASSLDTGTQNTEAFF

J gene: TRBJ2-7
V gene: TRBV14
CDR3 protein: CASSRKHRDRALYEQYF

J gene: TRBJ2-2
V gene: TRBV7-9
CDR3 protein: CASSLLGAGNTGELFF

J gene: TRBJ2-2
V gene: TRBV5-1
CDR3 protein: CASSFHRGSNTGELFF

J gene: TRBJ1-2
V gene: TRBV3-1
CDR3 protein: CASSQGRGGYTF

J gene: TRBJ1-2
V gene: TRBV12-3/TRBV12-4
CDR3 protein: CASRLTVANYGYTF

J gene: TRBJ2-4
V gene: TRBV7-8
CDR3 protein: CASSLEGRAKNIQYF

J gene: TRBJ2-4
V gene: TRBV3-1
CDR3 protein: CASSQGENIQYF

J gene: TRBJ2-2
V gene: TRBV2
CDR3 protein: CASRDRGNTGELFF

J gene: TRBJ2-1
V gene: TRBV7-2
CDR3 protein: CASSYDYNEQFF

J gene: TRBJ2-1
V gene: TRBV28
CDR3 protein: CASSSGTVYNEQFF

J gene: TRBJ1-6
V gene: TRBV7-9
CDR3 protein: CASSFALSSYNSPLHF

J gene: TRBJ2-3
V gene: TRBV27
CDR3 protein: CASSRPPTDTQYF

J gene: TRBJ1-5
V gene: TRBV6-1
CDR3 protein: CAGNRGNQPQHF

J gene: TRBJ2-3
V gene: TRBV20-1
CDR3 protein: CSARDPRHSTDTQYF

J gene: TRBJ1-5
V gene: TRBV6-2/TRBV6-3
CDR3 protein: CASSVRLTGNQPQHF

J gene: TRBJ2-5
V gene: TRBV6-5
CDR3 protein: CASSRGGFEETQYF